The source of this T cell receptor beta chain is a study of cytomegalovirus exposure and HLA in healthy donors. Study information: Per a later analysis, the roughly 690 first-cohort and about 120 validation repertoires shared one platform. Study-wide results and caveats: Cytomegalovirus-associated TCR beta chains were listed, numbering over 150. Diagnosis of cytomegalovirus status made by the classifier reportedly showed high specificity and sensitivity.

Germline values: CDR1 SNHLY, CDR2 FYNNEI. CDR3 size: 12 residues. V was trimmed by 1 base and J by 5 bases, leaving 6 bases between them. Only in-frame clones appear in the TCRdb table, and some are missing; sequencing was by immunoSEQ multiplex PCR. The sample has 150,000 to 200,000 clones, more than 75% seen once. While the first cohort had some 700 subjects, the donors belonged to the separate validation cohort of about 120 subjects. This clone was seen a handful of times. Its antigen is undetermined. What was sequenced was PBMCs. V usage is TRBV2 and J usage is TRBJ2-7; D is perhaps TRBD2 (5 bases). The clonotype originates from a man aged 18 to 30 in good health and CMV-seropositive. CDR3: CASSEVEDEQYF. In DNA form, the CDR3 reads TGTGCCAGCAGTGAAGTGGAGGACGAGCAGTACTTC. The whole variable domain, remainder taken from reference TRBV2 and TRBJ2-7, is EPEVTQTPSHQVTQMGQEVILRCVPISNHLYFYWYRQILGQKVEFLVSFYNNEISEKSEIFDDQFSVERPDGSNFTLKIRSTKLEDSAMYFCASSEVEDEQYFGPGTRLTVT.